This TCR beta chain stems from a study of OX40 agonist ivuxolimab in advanced cancers. At the level of the study: Participants averaged approximately 65 years of age (range roughly 23 to 79) and were roughly 80% male. Three individuals attained partial responses, comprising one hepatocellular carcinoma case and two cutaneous melanoma cases.

Data came from immunoSEQ multiplex PCR; TCRdb stores just in-frame clones and leaves some out. The sample records tens of thousands of clones, approximately 91% being singletons. The V and J ends lost 4 bases and 2 bases respectively, with 9 bases between them. The CDR3 consists of 14 residues. In germline, CDR1 is MDHEN, CDR2 SYDVKM. The clonotype was recovered from an adult with an advanced solid tumor such as melanoma, head and neck, liver or kidney cancer. This rearrangement joins TRBV28 to TRBJ1-5; a weak D match, TRBD1 (6 bases). Material: CD4+ or CD8+ T cells sorted from blood, obtained in a trial of the OX40 agonist ivuxolimab. CDR3 DNA: TGTGCCAGCAGTTCGCACAGGGGCAATCAGCCCCAGCATTTT. It translates to CASSSHRGNQPQHF.